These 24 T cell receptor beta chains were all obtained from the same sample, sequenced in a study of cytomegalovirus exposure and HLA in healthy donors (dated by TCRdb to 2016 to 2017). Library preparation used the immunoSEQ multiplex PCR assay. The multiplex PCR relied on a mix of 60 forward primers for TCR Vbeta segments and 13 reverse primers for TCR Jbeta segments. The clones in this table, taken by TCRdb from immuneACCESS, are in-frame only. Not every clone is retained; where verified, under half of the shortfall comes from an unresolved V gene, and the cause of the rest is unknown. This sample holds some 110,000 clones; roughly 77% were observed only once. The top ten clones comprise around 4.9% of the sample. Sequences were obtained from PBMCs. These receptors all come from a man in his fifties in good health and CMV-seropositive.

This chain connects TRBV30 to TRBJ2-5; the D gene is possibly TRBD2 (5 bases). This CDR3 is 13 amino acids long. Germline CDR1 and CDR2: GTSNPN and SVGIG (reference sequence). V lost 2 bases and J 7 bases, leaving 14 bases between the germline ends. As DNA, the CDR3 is TGTGCCTGGAGTCCGCAGGACTGGGGGACCCAGTACTTC. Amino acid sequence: CAWSPQDWGTQYF.

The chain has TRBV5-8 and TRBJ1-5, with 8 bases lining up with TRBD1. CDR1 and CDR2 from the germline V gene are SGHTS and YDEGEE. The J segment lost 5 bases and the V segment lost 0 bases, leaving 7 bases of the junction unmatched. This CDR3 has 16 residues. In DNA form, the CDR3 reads TGTGCCAGCAGCTTGGTAGGGACAGGCGACGATCAGCCCCAGCATTTT. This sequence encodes CASSLVGTGDDQPQHF.

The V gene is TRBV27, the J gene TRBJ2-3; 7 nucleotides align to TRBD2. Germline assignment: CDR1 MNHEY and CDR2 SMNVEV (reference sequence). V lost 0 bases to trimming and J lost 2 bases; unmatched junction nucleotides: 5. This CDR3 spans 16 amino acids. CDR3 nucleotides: TGTGCCAGCAGTTTATCCCCGGGACTACTCACAGATACGCAGTATTTT. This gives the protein CASSLSPGLLTDTQYF.

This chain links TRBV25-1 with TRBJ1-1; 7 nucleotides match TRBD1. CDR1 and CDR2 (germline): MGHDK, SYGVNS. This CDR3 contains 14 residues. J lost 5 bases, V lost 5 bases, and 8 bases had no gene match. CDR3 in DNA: TGTGCCAGCAGTAGCCTTACAGGGGAAACTGAAGCTTTCTTT. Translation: CASSSLTGETEAFF.

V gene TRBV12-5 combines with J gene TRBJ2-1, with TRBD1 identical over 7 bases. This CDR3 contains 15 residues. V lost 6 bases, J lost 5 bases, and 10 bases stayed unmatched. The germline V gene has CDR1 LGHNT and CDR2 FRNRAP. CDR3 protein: CASGSDRVLNNEQFF. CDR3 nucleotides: TGTGCTAGTGGATCCGACAGGGTATTGAACAATGAGCAGTTCTTC.

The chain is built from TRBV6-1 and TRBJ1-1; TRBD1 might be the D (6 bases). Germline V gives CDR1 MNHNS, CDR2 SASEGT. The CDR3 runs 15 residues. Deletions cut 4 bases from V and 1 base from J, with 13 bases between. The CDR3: CASSGGQGPNTEAFF. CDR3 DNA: TGTGCCAGCAGTGGGGGGCAGGGACCGAACACTGAAGCTTTCTTT.

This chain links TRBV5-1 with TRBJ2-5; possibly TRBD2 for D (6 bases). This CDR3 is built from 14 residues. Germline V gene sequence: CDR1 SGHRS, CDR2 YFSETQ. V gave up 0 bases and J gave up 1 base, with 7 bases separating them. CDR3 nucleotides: TGCGCCAGCAGCTTGGGGCGGGGCCAAGAGACCCAGTACTTC. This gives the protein CASSLGRGQETQYF.

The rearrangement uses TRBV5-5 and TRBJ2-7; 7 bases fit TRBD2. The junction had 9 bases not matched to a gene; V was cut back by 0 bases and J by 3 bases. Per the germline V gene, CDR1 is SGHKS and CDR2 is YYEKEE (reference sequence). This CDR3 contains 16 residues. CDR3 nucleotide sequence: TGTGCCAGCAGCTTGGGCGCCGGAAGGGAGGGCTACGAGCAGTACTTC. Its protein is CASSLGAGREGYEQYF.

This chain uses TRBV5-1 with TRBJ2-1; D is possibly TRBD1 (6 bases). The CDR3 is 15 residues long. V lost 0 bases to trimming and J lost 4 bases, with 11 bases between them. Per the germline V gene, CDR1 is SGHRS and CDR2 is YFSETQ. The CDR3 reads CASSLVGGRYNEQFF. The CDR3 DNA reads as TGCGCCAGCAGCTTGGTAGGGGGTCGGTACAATGAGCAGTTCTTC.

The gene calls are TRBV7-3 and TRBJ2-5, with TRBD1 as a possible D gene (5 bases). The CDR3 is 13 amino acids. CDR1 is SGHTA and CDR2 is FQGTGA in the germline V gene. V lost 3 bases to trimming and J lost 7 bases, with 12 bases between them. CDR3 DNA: TGTGCCAGCAGCTTCTCGACAGATGGGACCCAGTACTTC. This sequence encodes CASSFSTDGTQYF. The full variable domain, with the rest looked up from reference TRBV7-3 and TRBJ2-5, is GAGVSQTPSNKVTEKGKYVELRCDPISGHTALYWYRQSLGQGPEFLIYFQGTGAADDSGLPNDRFFAVRPEGSVSTLKIQRTERGDSAVYLCASSFSTDGTQYFGPGTRLLVL.

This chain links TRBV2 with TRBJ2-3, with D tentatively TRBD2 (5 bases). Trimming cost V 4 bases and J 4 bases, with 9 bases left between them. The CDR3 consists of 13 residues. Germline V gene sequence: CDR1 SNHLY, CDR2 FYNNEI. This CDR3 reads CASSGASSDTQYF. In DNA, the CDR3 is TGTGCCAGCAGTGGAGCTAGCTCAGATACGCAGTATTTT.

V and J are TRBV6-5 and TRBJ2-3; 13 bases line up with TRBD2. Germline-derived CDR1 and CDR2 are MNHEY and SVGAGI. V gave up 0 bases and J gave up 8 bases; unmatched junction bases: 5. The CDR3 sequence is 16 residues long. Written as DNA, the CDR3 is TGTGCCAGCAGTTACTCGATTGGACTAGCGGGAGCTACGCAGTATTTT. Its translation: CASSYSIGLAGATQYF.

Written as DNA, the CDR3 is TGTGCCTGGCAGGACAGGGAAGGTGTCACCTATAATTCACCCCTCCACTTT. Encoded protein: CAWQDREGVTYNSPLHF. The chain couples TRBV30 to TRBJ1-6, with TRBD1 identical over 8 bases. The CDR3 is made up of 17 amino acids. The V gene's germline CDR1 is GTSNPN and CDR2 SVGIG (reference sequence). After removal of 5 bases from V and 2 bases from J, the junction contained 11 bases not matched to a gene.

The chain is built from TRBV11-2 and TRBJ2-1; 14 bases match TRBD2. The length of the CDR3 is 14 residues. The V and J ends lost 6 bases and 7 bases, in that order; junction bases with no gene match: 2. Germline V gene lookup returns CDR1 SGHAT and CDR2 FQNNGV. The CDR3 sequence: CASRTSGGANEQFF. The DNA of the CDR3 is TGTGCCAGCAGGACTAGCGGGGGGGCAAATGAGCAGTTCTTC.

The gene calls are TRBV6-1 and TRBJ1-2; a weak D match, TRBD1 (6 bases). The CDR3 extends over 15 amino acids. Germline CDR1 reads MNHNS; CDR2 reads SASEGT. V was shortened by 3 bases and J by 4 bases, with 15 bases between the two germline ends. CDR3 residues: CASSDRGGSFYGYTF. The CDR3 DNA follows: TGTGCCAGCAGTGACAGGGGCGGTTCATTCTATGGCTACACCTTC.

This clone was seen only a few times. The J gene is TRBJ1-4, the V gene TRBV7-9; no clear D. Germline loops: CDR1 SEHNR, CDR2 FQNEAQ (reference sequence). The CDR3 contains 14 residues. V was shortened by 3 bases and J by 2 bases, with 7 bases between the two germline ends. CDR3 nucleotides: TGTGCCAGCAGCTTGGGAGGGACTAATGAAAAACTGTTTTTT. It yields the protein CASSLGGTNEKLFF.

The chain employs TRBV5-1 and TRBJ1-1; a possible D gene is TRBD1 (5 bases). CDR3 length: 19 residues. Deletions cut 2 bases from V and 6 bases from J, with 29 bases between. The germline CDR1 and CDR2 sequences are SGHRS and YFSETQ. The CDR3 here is CASSFGGYFAGEKSSEAFF. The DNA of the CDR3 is TGCGCCAGCAGCTTCGGGGGTTATTTTGCGGGGGAGAAAAGCTCTGAAGCTTTCTTT.

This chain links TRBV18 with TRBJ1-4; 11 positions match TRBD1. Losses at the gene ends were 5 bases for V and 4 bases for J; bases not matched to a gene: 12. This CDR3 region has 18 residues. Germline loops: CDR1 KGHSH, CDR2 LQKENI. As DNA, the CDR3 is TGTGCCAGCTCAGCGACTGGACAGGGGGCTGGTGGTAATGAAAAACTGTTTTTT. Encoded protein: CASSATGQGAGGNEKLFF.

CDR3 protein: CASSQAAGQSYGYTF. In nucleotides, the CDR3 is TGTGCCAGCAGCCAGGCCGCCGGACAGAGCTATGGCTACACCTTC. The chain carries TRBV7-9 and TRBJ1-2; TRBD1 might be the D (6 bases). The CDR3 consists of 15 residues. CDR1 and CDR2 (germline): SEHNR, FQNEAQ (reference sequence). V was pared by 5 bases and J by 4 bases, with 17 bases between.

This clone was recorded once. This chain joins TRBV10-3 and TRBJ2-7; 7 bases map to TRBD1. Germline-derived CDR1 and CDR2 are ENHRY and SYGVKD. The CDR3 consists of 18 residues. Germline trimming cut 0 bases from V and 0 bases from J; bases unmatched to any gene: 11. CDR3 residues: CAISESPTGQVSSYEQYF. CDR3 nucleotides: TGTGCCATCAGTGAGTCGCCCACCGGACAGGTTAGCTCCTACGAGCAGTACTTC.

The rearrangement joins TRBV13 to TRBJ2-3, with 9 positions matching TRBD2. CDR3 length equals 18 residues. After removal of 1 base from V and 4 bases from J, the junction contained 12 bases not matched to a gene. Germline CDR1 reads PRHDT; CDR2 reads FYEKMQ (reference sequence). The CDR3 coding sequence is TGTGCCAGCAGCTTAGAAGAAACCAGCGGGAGGAGGCCAGATACGCAGTATTTT. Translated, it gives CASSLEETSGRRPDTQYF.

The CDR3 DNA reads as TGTGCCAGCAGTTCGTCAGACAGGGCCTACGAGCAGTACTTC. Residues: CASSSSDRAYEQYF. The rearrangement links TRBV28 to TRBJ2-7, with TRBD1 matching over 7 bases. CDR3 length equals 14 residues. J lost 2 bases, V lost 4 bases, and 5 bases had no gene match. Looked up from germline, CDR1 is MDHEN and CDR2 is SYDVKM. Based on the CDR3 plus reference TRBV28 and TRBJ2-7, the full variable domain is DVKVTQSSRYLVKRTGEKVFLECVQDMDHENMFWYRQDPGLGLRLIYFSYDVKMKEKGDIPEGYSVSREKKERFSLILESASTNQTSMYLCASSSSDRAYEQYFGPGTRLTVT.

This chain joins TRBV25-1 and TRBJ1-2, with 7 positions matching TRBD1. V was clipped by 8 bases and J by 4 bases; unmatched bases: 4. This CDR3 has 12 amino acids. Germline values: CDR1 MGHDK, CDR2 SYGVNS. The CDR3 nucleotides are TGTGCCAGCGTCGGGACAGCCTATGGCTACACCTTC. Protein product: CASVGTAYGYTF.

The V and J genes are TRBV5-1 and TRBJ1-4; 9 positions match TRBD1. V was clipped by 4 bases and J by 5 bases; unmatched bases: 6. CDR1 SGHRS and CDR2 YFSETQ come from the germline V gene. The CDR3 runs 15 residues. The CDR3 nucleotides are TGCGCCAGCAGCCTACCCGGGACAGGGAATGAAAAACTGTTTTTT. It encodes CASSLPGTGNEKLFF.